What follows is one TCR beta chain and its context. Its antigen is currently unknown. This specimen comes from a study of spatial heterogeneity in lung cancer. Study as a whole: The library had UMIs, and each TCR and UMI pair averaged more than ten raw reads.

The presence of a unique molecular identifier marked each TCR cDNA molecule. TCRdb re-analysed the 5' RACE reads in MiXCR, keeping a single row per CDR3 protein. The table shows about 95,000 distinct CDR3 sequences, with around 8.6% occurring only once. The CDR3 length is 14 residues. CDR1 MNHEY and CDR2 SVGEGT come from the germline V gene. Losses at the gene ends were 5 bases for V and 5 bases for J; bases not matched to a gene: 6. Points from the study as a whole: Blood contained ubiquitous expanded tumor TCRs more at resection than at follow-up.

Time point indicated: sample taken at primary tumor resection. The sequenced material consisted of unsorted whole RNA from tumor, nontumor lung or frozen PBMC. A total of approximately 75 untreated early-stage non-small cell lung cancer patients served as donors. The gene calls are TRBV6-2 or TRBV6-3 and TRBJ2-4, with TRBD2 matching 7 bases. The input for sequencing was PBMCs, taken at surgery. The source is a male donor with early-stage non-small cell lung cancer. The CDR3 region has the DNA TGTGCCAGCAGTACCGGGGGGTCACAAAACATTCAGTACTTC. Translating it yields CASSTGGSQNIQYF.